A selection of T cell receptor beta chains follows, all from one sample in a study of blood T cell repertoires in COVID-19. Only in-frame clones appear in the TCRdb table, and some are missing; sequencing was by immunoSEQ multiplex PCR. Of some 350,000 clones listed, roughly 89% are singletons. The specimen was peripheral blood. The receptors come from a woman between 18 and 29 years old who had recovered from COVID-19. Both conserved end residues are part of each CDR3. The order of the fields is V gene, clone size, D gene, J gene, CDR3 DNA, CDR3 protein. The D gene is left open where the match is weak. Clone size is shown for a subset of rows, as once, few, many or a class of expanded clone.

TRBV11-3	once	NA	TRBJ2-1	TGTGCCAGCAGCTGGAGACAGTCGGGTAGTAATGAGCAGTTCTTC	CASSWRQSGSNEQFF
TRBV25-1	NA	NA	TRBJ1-2	TGTGCCAGCAGCCTGGGGGACATGTATGGCTACACCTTC	CASSLGDMYGYTF
TRBV6-5	NA	TRBD1	TRBJ2-3	TGTGCCAGCAGTCCCCAGGGGGCCCCAGATACGCAGTATTTT	CASSPQGAPDTQYF
TRBV10-3	NA	NA	TRBJ1-1	TGTGCCATCAGTGGGCGGGGGGGGAACACTGAAGCTTTCTTT	CAISGRGGNTEAFF
TRBV24-1	NA	NA	TRBJ1-1	TGTGCCACCAGTGACGGACATGCTGAAGCTTTCTTT	CATSDGHAEAFF
TRBV10-3	NA	TRBD2	TRBJ2-1	TGTGCCATCAGTGGGACTAGCGCAATTGAGCAGTTCTTC	CAISGTSAIEQFF
TRBV12-3/TRBV12-4	NA	TRBD1	TRBJ1-5	TGTGCCAGCAGGACAGGGGGCAATCAGCCCCAGCATTTT	CASRTGGNQPQHF
TRBV27	NA	NA	TRBJ1-2	TGTGCCAGCAGTTTCTCGGTGAACTATGGCTACACCTTC	CASSFSVNYGYTF
TRBV19	NA	TRBD1	TRBJ2-5	TGTGCCAGTACCGACAGGGGGGGGAGGGAAGAGACCCAGTACTTC	CASTDRGGREETQYF
TRBV6-5	NA	TRBD1	TRBJ2-3	TGTGCCAGCAGGGACAGGGGGCGACACACAGATACGCAGTATTTT	CASRDRGRHTDTQYF
TRBV7-9	NA	NA	TRBJ1-1	TGTGCCTGCTCCGAGTCGAACACTGAAGCTTTCTTT	CACSESNTEAFF
TRBV6-2/TRBV6-3	NA	NA	TRBJ2-4	TGTGCCAGCAGTTCAGACACCCTGCTCCTAGCCAAAAACATTCAGTACTTC	CASSSDTLLLAKNIQYF
TRBV4-3	NA	NA	TRBJ2-1	TGCGCCAGCAGCCAAGAACCGACTAGATGGTCAAATGAGCAGTTCTTC	CASSQEPTRWSNEQFF
TRBV19	NA	TRBD1	TRBJ1-5	TGTGCCAGCCGGAGGGGACAGCAGCCCCAGCATTTT	CASRRGQQPQHF
TRBV11-2	NA	NA	TRBJ1-6	TGTGCCAGCACCCATTCCCGGGGTAATTCACCCCTCCACTTT	CASTHSRGNSPLHF
TRBV9	NA	TRBD2	TRBJ2-6	TGTGCCAGCAGCGTAGATCCTAGCGGGAGACCTGGGGCCAACGTCCTGACTTTC	CASSVDPSGRPGANVLTF
TRBV7-2	NA	NA	TRBJ1-2	TGTGCCAGCAGCTTAGAACTATGGCCCGAAGATGGCTACACCTTC	CASSLELWPEDGYTF
TRBV11-3	NA	TRBD1	TRBJ2-5	TGTGCCAGCAGCCCAGGGGGCGTCGGGTCGACCCAGTACTTC	CASSPGGVGSTQYF
TRBV19	NA	NA	TRBJ2-2	TGTGCCAGTAGTGGGACGCGGGGCGGGGAGCTGTTTTTT	CASSGTRGGELFF
TRBV7-2	NA	NA	TRBJ1-4	TGTGCCAGCAGCCCCGTCGTGGGGGGGACAATGAATGAAAAACTGTTTTTT	CASSPVVGGTMNEKLFF
TRBV11-2	NA	TRBD2	TRBJ2-1	TGTGCCAGCACCTTGACTAGCGGGAGGAGGGGTACCTCCTACAATGAGCAGTTCTTC	CASTLTSGRRGTSYNEQFF
TRBV10-2	NA	NA	TRBJ1-1	TGCGCCAGCAGTGTCCAGGGTCGCACTGAAGCTTTCTTT	CASSVQGRTEAFF
TRBV10-3	NA	TRBD2	TRBJ2-1	TGTGCCATCAGTGAGGGACTAGCGGGGCCCCCCGGGGAGCAGTTCTTC	CAISEGLAGPPGEQFF
TRBV11-2	NA	NA	TRBJ2-3	TGTGCCAGCAGCCAGTGGCGGTATACGCAGTATTTT	CASSQWRYTQYF
TRBV18	NA	TRBD1	TRBJ1-2	TGTGCCAGCTCACCCTGGGGACAGTCGTTTTATGGCTACACCTTC	CASSPWGQSFYGYTF
TRBV6-5	NA	NA	TRBJ2-3	TGTGCCAGCAGTCCGGACACCACAGATACGCAGTATTTT	CASSPDTTDTQYF
TRBV28	NA	TRBD1	TRBJ1-5	TGTGCCAGCCGCGGACAGGGGGGATCTCCCCAGCATTTT	CASRGQGGSPQHF